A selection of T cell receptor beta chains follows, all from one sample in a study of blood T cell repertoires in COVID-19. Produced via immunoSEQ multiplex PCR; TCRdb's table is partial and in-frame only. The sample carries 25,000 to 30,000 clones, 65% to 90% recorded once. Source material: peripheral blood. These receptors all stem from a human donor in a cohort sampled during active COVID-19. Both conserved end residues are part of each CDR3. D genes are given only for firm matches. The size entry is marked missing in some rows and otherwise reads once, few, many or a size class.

CDR3 protein: CASSLAETANQPQHF
CDR3 DNA: TGTGCCAGCAGCTTAGCGGAGACAGCGAATCAGCCCCAGCATTTT
D gene: -
V gene: TRBV7-8
clone size: -
J gene: TRBJ1-5

CDR3 protein: CASNRRLSYEQYF
CDR3 DNA: TGTGCCAGCAACAGGCGATTATCCTACGAGCAGTACTTC
D gene: -
V gene: TRBV2
clone size: -
J gene: TRBJ2-7

CDR3 protein: CASSQSTRGTGDYPLHF
CDR3 DNA: TGCGCCAGCAGCCAGTCCACTCGCGGGACAGGGGATTATCCCCTCCACTTT
D gene: TRBD1
V gene: TRBV4-3
clone size: few
J gene: TRBJ1-6

CDR3 protein: CAWNQGNTGELFF
CDR3 DNA: TGTGCCTGGAACCAGGGGAACACCGGGGAGCTGTTTTTT
D gene: -
V gene: TRBV30
clone size: -
J gene: TRBJ2-2

CDR3 protein: CASSQSSTSGGQDTQYF
CDR3 DNA: TGTGCCAGCAGCCAATCTTCGACTAGCGGGGGGCAAGATACGCAGTATTTT
D gene: TRBD2
V gene: TRBV4-2
clone size: -
J gene: TRBJ2-3

CDR3 protein: CASSPITGTSKSQETQYF
CDR3 DNA: TGTGCCAGCAGTCCCATCACGGGGACTAGCAAGTCACAAGAGACCCAGTACTTC
D gene: TRBD2
V gene: TRBV27
clone size: -
J gene: TRBJ2-5

CDR3 protein: CASRLSSGANVLTF
CDR3 DNA: TGCGCCAGCAGGCTGAGCTCTGGGGCCAACGTCCTGACTTTC
D gene: -
V gene: TRBV4-1
clone size: -
J gene: TRBJ2-6

CDR3 protein: CASSRQQPRSETQYF
CDR3 DNA: TGTGCCAGCAGCAGACAACAGCCCCGTTCTGAGACCCAGTACTTC
D gene: -
V gene: TRBV7-9
clone size: -
J gene: TRBJ2-5

CDR3 protein: CASMWGQSYNSPLHF
CDR3 DNA: TGTGCCAGCATGTGGGGGCAGTCCTATAATTCACCCCTCCACTTT
D gene: -
V gene: TRBV6-5
clone size: -
J gene: TRBJ1-6

CDR3 protein: CASSVIYDGDNEQFF
CDR3 DNA: TGTGCCAGCAGCGTTATATATGACGGGGACAATGAGCAGTTCTTC
D gene: -
V gene: TRBV11-2
clone size: once
J gene: TRBJ2-1

CDR3 protein: CASSLGGGVSYEQYF
CDR3 DNA: TGTGCCAGCAGTTTGGGGGGGGGAGTCTCCTACGAGCAGTACTTC
D gene: TRBD2
V gene: TRBV27
clone size: -
J gene: TRBJ2-7

CDR3 protein: CASSLVWAGGENGYTF
CDR3 DNA: TGTGCCAGCAGCTTAGTTTGGGCAGGGGGCGAGAATGGCTACACCTTC
D gene: TRBD1
V gene: TRBV7-9
clone size: -
J gene: TRBJ1-2

CDR3 protein: CASSQSRLAGVEQYF
CDR3 DNA: TGTGCCAGCAGCCAGTCGAGACTAGCGGGGGTCGAGCAGTACTTC
D gene: TRBD2
V gene: TRBV3-1/TRBV3-2
clone size: -
J gene: TRBJ2-7

CDR3 protein: CASSLPLAGGKYEQYF
CDR3 DNA: TGTGCCAGCAGCTTACCCCTAGCGGGAGGAAAGTACGAGCAGTACTTC
D gene: TRBD2
V gene: TRBV5-6
clone size: once
J gene: TRBJ2-7

CDR3 protein: CASSPRTYKGFQYF
CDR3 DNA: TGTGCCAGCAGCCCTAGGACTTATAAGGGATTCCAGTACTTC
D gene: -
V gene: TRBV5-6
clone size: -
J gene: TRBJ2-7

CDR3 protein: CASSTEGLAVYNEQFF
CDR3 DNA: TGTGCCAGTAGTACCGAGGGACTAGCCGTCTACAATGAGCAGTTCTTC
D gene: TRBD2
V gene: TRBV19
clone size: -
J gene: TRBJ2-1

CDR3 protein: CASSVEGTGALLNYGYTF
CDR3 DNA: TGTGCCAGCAGCGTAGAAGGAACAGGGGCGCTACTTAACTATGGCTACACCTTC
D gene: TRBD1
V gene: TRBV9
clone size: -
J gene: TRBJ1-2

CDR3 protein: CATSRDTRGNQPQHF
CDR3 DNA: TGTGCCACCAGCAGAGATACGAGGGGGAATCAGCCCCAGCATTTT
D gene: -
V gene: TRBV15
clone size: -
J gene: TRBJ1-5

CDR3 protein: CASSVAAGGTTDTQYF
CDR3 DNA: TGTGCCAGCAGCGTAGCTGCGGGAGGGACCACAGATACGCAGTATTTT
D gene: TRBD2
V gene: TRBV9
clone size: -
J gene: TRBJ2-3

CDR3 protein: CASSDWGQGEVNEQFF
CDR3 DNA: TGCGCCAGCAGTGATTGGGGCCAGGGCGAAGTCAATGAGCAGTTCTTC
D gene: -
V gene: TRBV10-1
clone size: -
J gene: TRBJ2-1

CDR3 protein: CASSPGGNTEAFF
CDR3 DNA: TGTGCCAGCTCTCCCGGGGGGAACACTGAAGCTTTCTTT
D gene: -
V gene: TRBV18
clone size: -
J gene: TRBJ1-1

CDR3 protein: CASSPYEVAGGSGGELFF
CDR3 DNA: TGTGCCAGCAGCCCCTATGAGGTAGCGGGAGGGTCTGGCGGGGAGCTGTTTTTT
D gene: TRBD2
V gene: TRBV11-2
clone size: -
J gene: TRBJ2-2

CDR3 protein: CASSLGLMGYTF
CDR3 DNA: TGTGCCAGCAGCTTGGGGCTCATGGGCTACACCTTC
D gene: -
V gene: TRBV5-6
clone size: -
J gene: TRBJ1-2

CDR3 protein: CASSSEPLLSGRYWGDTQYF
CDR3 DNA: TGTGCCAGCAGTTCTGAGCCCCTACTTAGCGGGAGGTATTGGGGTGATACGCAGTATTTT
D gene: TRBD2
V gene: TRBV28
clone size: -
J gene: TRBJ2-3

CDR3 protein: CSVVSGGADGYTF
CDR3 DNA: TGCAGCGTTGTGAGCGGGGGCGCCGATGGCTACACCTTC
D gene: -
V gene: TRBV29-1
clone size: -
J gene: TRBJ1-2

CDR3 protein: CASSPPTSTDTQYF
CDR3 DNA: TGCGCCAGCAGCCCTCCTACTAGCACAGATACGCAGTATTTT
D gene: -
V gene: TRBV4-1
clone size: -
J gene: TRBJ2-3

CDR3 protein: CASSPGQNEQYF
CDR3 DNA: TGTGCCAGCAGCCCGGGACAGAACGAGCAGTACTTC
D gene: TRBD1
V gene: TRBV11-2
clone size: -
J gene: TRBJ2-7

CDR3 protein: CASSPRGYSNQPQHF
CDR3 DNA: TGTGCCAGTAGTCCAAGGGGCTATAGCAATCAGCCCCAGCATTTT
D gene: -
V gene: TRBV19
clone size: -
J gene: TRBJ1-5

CDR3 protein: CASSPRQSTYNEQFF
CDR3 DNA: TGTGCCAGCTCACCAAGACAGAGTACCTACAATGAGCAGTTCTTC
D gene: -
V gene: TRBV18
clone size: few
J gene: TRBJ2-1

CDR3 protein: CASSMGQGHSYEQYF
CDR3 DNA: TGTGCCAGTAGTATGGGCCAGGGACATAGCTACGAGCAGTACTTC
D gene: -
V gene: TRBV19
clone size: -
J gene: TRBJ2-7

CDR3 protein: CASKRGGAYGYTF
CDR3 DNA: TGTGCCAGCAAGCGGGGGGGGGCCTATGGCTACACCTTC
D gene: -
V gene: TRBV27
clone size: -
J gene: TRBJ1-2

CDR3 protein: CAGGNSFEAFF
CDR3 DNA: TGTGCCGGAGGGAACAGCTTTGAAGCTTTCTTT
D gene: -
V gene: TRBV12-3/TRBV12-4
clone size: -
J gene: TRBJ1-1

CDR3 protein: CASSLDRQNTDTQYF
CDR3 DNA: TGTGCCAGCAGCTTAGATAGACAGAACACAGATACGCAGTATTTT
D gene: -
V gene: TRBV7-2
clone size: -
J gene: TRBJ2-3

CDR3 protein: CAIRKNTGATNTGELFF
CDR3 DNA: TGTGCCATCAGGAAAAACACAGGGGCAACGAACACCGGGGAGCTGTTTTTT
D gene: TRBD1
V gene: TRBV24-1
clone size: -
J gene: TRBJ2-2

CDR3 protein: CASSDRPGHCEKLFF
CDR3 DNA: TGTGCCAGCAGTGACAGGCCAGGGCACTGTGAAAAACTGTTTTTT
D gene: -
V gene: TRBV6-4
clone size: -
J gene: TRBJ1-4